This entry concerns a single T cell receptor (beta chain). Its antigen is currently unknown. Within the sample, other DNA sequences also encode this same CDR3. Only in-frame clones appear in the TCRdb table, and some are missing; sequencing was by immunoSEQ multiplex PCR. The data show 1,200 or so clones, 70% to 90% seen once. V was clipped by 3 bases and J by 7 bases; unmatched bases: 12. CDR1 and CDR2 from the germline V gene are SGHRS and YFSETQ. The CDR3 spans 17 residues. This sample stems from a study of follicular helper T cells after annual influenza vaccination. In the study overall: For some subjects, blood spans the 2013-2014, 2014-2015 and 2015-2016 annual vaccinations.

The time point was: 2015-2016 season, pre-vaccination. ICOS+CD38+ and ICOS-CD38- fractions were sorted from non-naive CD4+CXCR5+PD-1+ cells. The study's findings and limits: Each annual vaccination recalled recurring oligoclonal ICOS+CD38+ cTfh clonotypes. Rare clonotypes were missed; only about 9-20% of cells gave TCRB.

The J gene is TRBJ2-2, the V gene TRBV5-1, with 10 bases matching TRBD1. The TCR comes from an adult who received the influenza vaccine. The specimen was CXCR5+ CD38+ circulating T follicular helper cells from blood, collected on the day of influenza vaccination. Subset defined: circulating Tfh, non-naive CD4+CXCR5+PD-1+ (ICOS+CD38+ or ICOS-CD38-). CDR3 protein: CASSSSATGGAGGELFF. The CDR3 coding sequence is TGCGCCAGCAGCTCCTCCGCGACAGGGGGCGCGGGCGGGGAGCTGTTTTTT.